This TCR beta chain comes out of a study of shared clonotypes between healthy human individuals. Clones were sequenced by immunoSEQ multiplex PCR, and TCRdb holds only the in-frame ones, with some missing. The profile shows roughly 2.5 million clones, roughly nine tenths of them singletons. Between the trimmed V and J ends, which lost 3 bases and 9 bases, there was a span of 12 bases. The germline CDR1 and CDR2 sequences are SGHTA and FQGNSA. CDR3 length: 14 residues. Among the donors, all were Caucasian adults who lived in Nashville, Tennessee. Sequencing was performed on naive CD4+ T cells sorted from blood. The subset: CD45RA+ positively selected. V gene TRBV7-2 combines with J gene TRBJ1-6, with D maybe TRBD1 (5 bases). The receptor was derived from a man aged 18 to 30 in good health. The CDR3 protein is CASSLSGRSSPLHF. CDR3 nucleotide sequence: TGTGCCAGCAGCTTGTCGGGACGAAGTTCACCCCTCCACTTT.